This T cell receptor beta chain was observed in a study of tissue T cells after allogeneic stem cell transplantation (dated by TCRdb to 2022 to 2024). Looking at the study overall: When multiple samples of a tissue existed, pathologist review of H&E sections prioritized samples with histologically apparent lymphocytes for sequencing. The study profiled TCR beta repertoires in many tissues obtained from research autopsies of patients with and without GVHD, and also in mouse models of GVHD. The human arm was conducted as a prospective observational study, and neither blinding nor randomization was performed. The paper's findings and limits, for the study overall: Within patients, how anatomically similar the tissues were was a key factor in shaping TCR repertoire composition, regardless of disease or transplant status. Blood samples were not available from the non-GVHD comparator patients. The patient cohort was small and varied clinically, and sampling depth was recognized as a limitation. Few T cell clones were found to be shared across patients, but shared repertoire signatures across patients were revealed in a tissue-specific fashion by motif-based clustering. In both patients and mice, T cells from blood and spleen picked up only a limited part of the TCR repertoire that was detected in tissues. Which tissue TCRs were alloreactive or antigen-specific was not determined in the study, and some of the clones might have been host cells that persisted.

V gives up 0 bases and J gives up 3 bases, and the segment between their germline ends measures 18 bases. CDR1 MGHRA and CDR2 YSYEKL are derived from the germline V gene. Measured from the cysteine to the phenylalanine, the CDR3 is 18 residues long. Of the read, only the CDR3 DNA is kept; its 54 bases are in frame from base 1. As to this clone: Its antigen is currently not known. Base qualities are missing; no much larger clone stands one base away.

The receptor library was made with the immunoSEQ multiplex PCR assay. TCRbeta CDR3 sequencing was performed at survey depth by Adaptive Biotechnologies, and CDR3 sequences, V/J genes, productive frequency and template counts were reported. TCR beta CDR3 regions were amplified from genomic DNA rather than RNA. The authors processed their data as follows. Jensen-Shannon divergence served to quantify pairwise repertoire overlap between tissues, with 0 meaning identical and 1 meaning complete divergence. Based on pairwise JSD values, tissues were grouped by single-linkage agglomerative hierarchical clustering, and the results were shown as dendrograms. GLIPH2 was run on all patient samples with simulation_depth 1000, kmer_min_depth 3 and cdr3_length_cutoff 8, and groups with more than two unique CDR3s were retained. A standardized tissue-overlap score extrapolated Jaccard GLIPH-group overlap across patients to a standard repertoire size of 1000 clones. Linear mixed-effect models, with tissue as a fixed effect and individual as a random effect, were used to test how diversity related to clinical or experimental variables. Held by TCRdb, this immuneACCESS table contains in-frame sequences only and omits some clones. Under half of the omission traces to an unresolved V gene where checked; the cause of the rest is unknown. That table supplies the V and J calls and clone size; D and trimming were determined from the DNA. The sample has more than 9,000 clones on record, 70% to 80% of them singletons. The ten largest clones represent about 15% of the sample.

The time point tag for this specimen amounts to: human tissue collected at research (rapid) autopsy. Three non-HCT comparator patients with other cancers, having at least five GI tract samples and no known GI disease at death, were selected retrospectively. Autopsy tissues included GI sites from esophagus to rectum, liver, skin and lymphoid organs including spleen, after a median post-mortem interval of around 9.1 hours. Each autopsy specimen was cut in two, with one portion flash-frozen in liquid nitrogen and the remainder formalin-fixed, and the outer muscle layers of GI specimens were removed. Genomic DNA was extracted from frozen tissues using the Mag-Bind Blood & Tissue DNA HDQ 96 Kit on a Chemagic 360 or the DNeasy Blood & Tissue Kit. Because of concern about red blood cell contamination, extracted DNA underwent additional purification with the Genomic DNA Clean & Concentrator-25 kit.

The sample consisted of tissue from the right colon, taken at autopsy. The chain joins TRBV4-1 to TRBJ2-4; no D segment can be confidently identified. This clonotype was obtained from a woman aged 18-49 years with breast cancer. The DNA sequence is as follows: TGCGCCAGCAGCCAAGACATCGCCCAGTTTGTGAACAAAAACATTCAGTACTTC. Translated, this gives CASSQDIAQFVNKNIQYF.